What follows describes a single T cell receptor beta chain. This specimen comes from a study of T cell responses to AZD1222 COVID-19 vaccine. The repertoire was sequenced with immunoSEQ multiplex PCR; TCRdb's copy has only in-frame clones and lacks some. The sample includes just over 150,000 clones, approximately 90% of them seen just once. The source of this sequence is an adult in good health. Sequencing used peripheral blood, obtained on day 0 of AZD1222 vaccination.

CDR3 sequence: CASSQPQGDNSPLHF. CDR3 DNA: TGTGCCAGCAGCCAACCTCAGGGCGATAATTCACCCCTCCACTTT. V is TRBV7-3 and J is TRBJ1-6, with D perhaps TRBD1 (5 bases). CDR1 SGHTA and CDR2 FQGTGA come from the germline V gene. Trimming pared 5 bases from V and 5 bases from J, leaving 13 bases between. The CDR3 has 15 residues.